Below, 10 T cell receptor beta chains from the same sample are listed, as sequenced in a study of cytomegalovirus exposure and HLA in healthy donors. Clones were sequenced by immunoSEQ multiplex PCR, and TCRdb holds only the in-frame ones, with some missing. Of 150,000 to 250,000 clones in the sample, 80% to 90% were seen once. Input material: PBMCs. Receptor source: a woman in her twenties or thirties in good health and CMV-seronegative.

V usage is TRBV18 and J usage is TRBJ1-5; 8 positions match TRBD1. Germline V gene data show CDR1 as KGHSH and CDR2 as LQKENI. V shed 6 bases and J 3 bases; nucleotides not matched to a gene: 10. The CDR3 has 16 amino acids. The CDR3 protein is CASSDGQGIYNQPQHF. The DNA of the CDR3 is TGTGCCAGCTCGGATGGACAGGGAATTTACAATCAGCCCCAGCATTTT.

V gene TRBV29-1 combines with J gene TRBJ2-2, with TRBD1 as a possible D gene (5 bases). V was pared by 6 bases and J by 0 bases, with 11 bases between. The CDR3 length is 14 residues. Per germline, CDR1 SQVTM and CDR2 ANQGSEA. CDR3 in amino acids: CSVGDSANTGELFF. The DNA of the CDR3 is TGCAGCGTAGGAGACAGCGCGAACACCGGGGAGCTGTTTTTT.

DNA of the CDR3: TGCAGCGTTGTAGGGACGGGATGGATAGCGGGAGGAAAGGATACGCAGTATTTT. The encoded protein is CSVVGTGWIAGGKDTQYF. This chain uses TRBV29-1 with TRBJ2-3, with 10 bases matching TRBD2. Per the germline V gene, CDR1 is SQVTM and CDR2 is ANQGSEA. With V trimmed by 4 bases and J by 6 bases, 19 bases remained unmatched. The CDR3 loop spans 18 amino acids.

This chain joins TRBV6-1 and TRBJ2-3, with 8 bases matching TRBD2. Germline V lookup: CDR1 MNHNS, CDR2 SASEGT. The V segment lost 4 bases and the J segment 2 bases; nucleotides outside the gene matches: 2. CDR3 length: 14 amino acids. CDR3: CASSAGGHTDTQYF. CDR3 nucleotides: TGTGCCAGCAGTGCGGGGGGGCACACAGATACGCAGTATTTT.

The chain recombines TRBV27 with TRBJ1-4; possible D gene TRBD1, 6 bases. Trimming left V 3 bases short and J 5 bases short, with 16 bases between. This CDR3 contains 16 residues. Germline V gene data show CDR1 as MNHEY and CDR2 as SMNVEV (reference sequence). Written as DNA, the CDR3 is TGTGCCAGCAGTTTCCGCCTAAGGACAGAGAATGAAAAACTGTTTTTT. Translating it yields CASSFRLRTENEKLFF. The full variable domain, with the rest looked up from reference TRBV27 and TRBJ1-4, is EAQVTQNPRYLITVTGKKLTVTCSQNMNHEYMSWYRQDPGLGLRQIYYSMNVEVTDKGDVPEGYKVSRKEKRNFPLILESPSPNQTSLYFCASSFRLRTENEKLFFGSGTQLSVL.

The chain has TRBV10-2 and TRBJ1-5, with TRBD1 matching over 11 bases. The CDR3 length is 15 residues. The V gene's germline CDR1 is WSHSY and CDR2 SAAADI. Trimming cost V 7 bases and J 1 base; bases outside gene matches: 3. In DNA, the CDR3 is TGCGCCAGCAATGGACAGGGGGCGAGCAATCAGCCCCAGCATTTT. Protein: CASNGQGASNQPQHF.

The rearrangement links TRBV7-9 to TRBJ2-3; 10 bases are shared with TRBD1. In germline, CDR1 is SEHNR, CDR2 FQNEAQ (reference sequence). J gave up 4 bases and V 0 bases, and 1 base lay outside the gene matches. The length of the CDR3 is 15 residues. The CDR3 nucleotides read TGTGCCAGCAGCTTAGCGGGACAGGGGCCAGATACGCAGTATTTT. Encoded protein: CASSLAGQGPDTQYF.

This chain joins TRBV13 and TRBJ2-1, with unresolved D. The CDR3 spans 12 residues. V was shortened by 0 bases and J by 7 bases, with 4 bases between the two germline ends. The germline CDR1 and CDR2 sequences are PRHDT and FYEKMQ (reference sequence). CDR3 protein: CASSLGENEQFF. The CDR3 coding sequence is TGTGCCAGCAGCTTAGGAGAGAATGAGCAGTTCTTC. Drawing the rest from reference TRBV13 and TRBJ2-1, the complete variable domain is AAGVIQSPRHLIKEKRETATLKCYPIPRHDTVYWYQQGPGQDPQFLISFYEKMQSDKGSIPDRFSAQQFSDYHSELNMSSLELGDSALYFCASSLGENEQFFGPGTRLTVL.

The J gene is TRBJ1-2, the V gene TRBV5-4; 7 positions agree with TRBD1. Germline CDR1 SGHNT, CDR2 YYREEE (reference sequence). The CDR3 loop spans 13 amino acids. Unmatched junction bases numbered 8, after V lost 4 bases and J lost 8 bases. For the CDR3, the DNA is TGTGCCAGCAGCCCAGACAGGGTGGGGGGCTACACCTTC. Translating gives CASSPDRVGGYTF.

V is TRBV6-1 and J is TRBJ1-1, with no clear D. With 4 bases removed from V and 1 base from J, the gap between germline ends came to 10 bases. This CDR3 has 14 residues. CDR1 is MNHNS and CDR2 is SASEGT in the germline V gene. The CDR3 bases are TGTGCCAGCAGTGTGGTTCGGGGGAACACTGAAGCTTTCTTT. Its protein is CASSVVRGNTEAFF.